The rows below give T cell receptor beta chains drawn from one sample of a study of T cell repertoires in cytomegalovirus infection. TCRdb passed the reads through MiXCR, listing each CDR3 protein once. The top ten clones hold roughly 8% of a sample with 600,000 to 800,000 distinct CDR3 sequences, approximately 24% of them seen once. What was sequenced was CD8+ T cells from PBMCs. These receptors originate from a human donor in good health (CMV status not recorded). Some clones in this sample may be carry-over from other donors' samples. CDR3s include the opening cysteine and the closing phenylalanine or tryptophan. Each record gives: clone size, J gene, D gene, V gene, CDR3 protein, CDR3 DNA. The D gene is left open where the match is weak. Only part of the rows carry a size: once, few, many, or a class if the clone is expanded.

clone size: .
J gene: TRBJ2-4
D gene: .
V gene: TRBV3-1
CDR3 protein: CASSPTDPTDRGGLYIQYF
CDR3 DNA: TGTGCCAGCAGCCCAACGGACCCGACGGACAGAGGTGGTCTATACATTCAGTACTTC

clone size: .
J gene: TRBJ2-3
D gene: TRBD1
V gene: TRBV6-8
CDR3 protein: CARIRQGDTQYF
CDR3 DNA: TGTGCCAGGATCCGACAGGGAGATACGCAGTATTTT

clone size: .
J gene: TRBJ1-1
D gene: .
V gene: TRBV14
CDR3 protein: CVSSQDRPPNTEAFF
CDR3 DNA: TGTGTCAGCAGCCAAGATCGCCCTCCGAACACTGAAGCTTTCTTT

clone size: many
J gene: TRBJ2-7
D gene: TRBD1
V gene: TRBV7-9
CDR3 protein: CASSTGTGPYEQYF
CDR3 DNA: TGTGCCAGCAGCACCGGGACAGGGCCATACGAGCAGTACTTC

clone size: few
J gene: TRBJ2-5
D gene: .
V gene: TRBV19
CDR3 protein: CASSSRTYDERETQYF
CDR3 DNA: TGTGCCAGTAGTTCCCGGACATACGATGAGAGGGAGACCCAGTACTTC

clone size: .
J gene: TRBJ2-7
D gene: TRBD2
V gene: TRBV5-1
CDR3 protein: CASSLERGSSYEQYF
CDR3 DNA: TGCGCCAGCAGCCTTGAGCGGGGTTCCTCCTACGAGCAGTACTTC

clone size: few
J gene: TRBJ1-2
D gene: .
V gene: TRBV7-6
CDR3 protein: CASSFDQPDGYTF
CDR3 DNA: TGTGCCAGCAGCTTCGACCAACCGGATGGCTACACCTTC

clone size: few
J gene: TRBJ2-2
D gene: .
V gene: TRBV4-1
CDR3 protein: CASSQEVWGAGELFF
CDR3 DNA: TGCGCCAGCAGCCAAGAGGTCTGGGGCGCCGGGGAGCTGTTTTTT

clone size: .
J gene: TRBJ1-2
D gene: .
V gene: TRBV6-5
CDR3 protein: CASSYYFRPPDPQGYTF
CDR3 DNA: TGTGCCAGCAGTTACTATTTTCGGCCGCCAGATCCCCAAGGCTACACCTTC

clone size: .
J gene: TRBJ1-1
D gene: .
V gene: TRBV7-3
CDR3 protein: CASSLERDVAFF
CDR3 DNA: TGTGCCAGCAGCTTAGAACGCGATGTAGCTTTCTTT

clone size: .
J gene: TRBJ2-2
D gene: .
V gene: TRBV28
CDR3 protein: CAKDQSSNTGELFF
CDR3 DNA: TGTGCCAAGGATCAGTCTTCGAACACCGGGGAGCTGTTTTTT

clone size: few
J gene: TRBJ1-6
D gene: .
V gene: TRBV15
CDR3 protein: CATSRDGAPLRVSPLHF
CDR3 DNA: TGTGCCACCAGCAGAGATGGGGCACCCCTGAGGGTTTCACCCCTCCACTTT

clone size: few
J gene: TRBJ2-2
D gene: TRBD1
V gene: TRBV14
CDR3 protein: CASSQEGQTGGPGELFF
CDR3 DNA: TGTGCCAGCAGCCAAGAAGGGCAGACAGGGGGGCCCGGGGAGCTGTTTTTT

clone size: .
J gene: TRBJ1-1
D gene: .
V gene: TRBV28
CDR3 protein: CASSAPLGGYDTEAFF
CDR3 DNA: TGTGCCAGCAGTGCTCCATTAGGCGGTTATGACACTGAAGCTTTCTTT

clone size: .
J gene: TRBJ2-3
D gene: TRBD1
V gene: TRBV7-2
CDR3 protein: CASITIDRGDTQYF
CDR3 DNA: TGTGCCAGCATCACTATTGACAGGGGAGATACGCAGTATTTT

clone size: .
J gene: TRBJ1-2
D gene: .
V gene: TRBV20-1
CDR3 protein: CSARDAETVYGYTF
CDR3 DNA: TGCAGTGCTAGAGATGCCGAGACAGTCTATGGCTACACCTTC

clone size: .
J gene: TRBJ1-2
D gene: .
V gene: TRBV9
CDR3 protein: CASGAHYGYTF
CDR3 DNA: TGTGCCAGCGGGGCGCACTATGGCTACACCTTC

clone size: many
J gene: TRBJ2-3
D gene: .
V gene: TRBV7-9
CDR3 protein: CASSLRGAQTDTQYF
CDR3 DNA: TGTGCCAGCAGCTTACGAGGGGCACAGACAGATACGCAGTATTTT

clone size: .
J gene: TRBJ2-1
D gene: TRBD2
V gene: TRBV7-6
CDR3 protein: CASSLAPGAAGGRNEQFF
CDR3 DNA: TGTGCCAGCAGCTTAGCCCCGGGAGCAGCGGGGGGCAGGAATGAGCAGTTCTTC

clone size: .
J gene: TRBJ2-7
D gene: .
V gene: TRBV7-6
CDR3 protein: CASSLVDNEQYF
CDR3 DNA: TGTGCCAGCAGCTTAGTAGACAATGAGCAGTACTTC

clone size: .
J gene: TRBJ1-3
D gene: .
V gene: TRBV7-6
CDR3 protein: CASSTARGNTIYF
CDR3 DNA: TGTGCCAGCAGCACCGCCCGGGGAAACACCATATATTTT

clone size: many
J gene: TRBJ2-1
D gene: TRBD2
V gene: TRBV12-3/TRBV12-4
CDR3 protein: CASSLSSGGYNEQFF
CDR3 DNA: TGTGCCAGCAGCTTATCTTCGGGGGGCTACAATGAGCAGTTCTTC

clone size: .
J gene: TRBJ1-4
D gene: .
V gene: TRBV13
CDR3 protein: CASSLVQDEKLFF
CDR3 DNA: TGTGCCAGCAGCTTAGTACAGGATGAAAAACTGTTTTTT

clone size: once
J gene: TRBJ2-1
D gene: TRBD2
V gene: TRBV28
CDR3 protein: CASLLAGSYNEQFF
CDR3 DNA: TGTGCCAGCCTCCTAGCGGGGTCCTACAATGAGCAGTTCTTC

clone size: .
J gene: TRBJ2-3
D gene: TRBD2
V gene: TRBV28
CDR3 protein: CASSLSGGASDSQYF
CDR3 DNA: TGTGCCAGCAGCTTGAGCGGGGGGGCCTCGGATTCGCAGTATTTT

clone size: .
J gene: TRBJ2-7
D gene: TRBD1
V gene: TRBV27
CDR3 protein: CASSLTLGQATYEQYF
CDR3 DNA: TGTGCCAGCAGTTTAACCCTGGGACAGGCTACCTACGAGCAGTACTTC

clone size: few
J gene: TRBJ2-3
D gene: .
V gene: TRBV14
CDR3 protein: CASSQRGRFATDTQYF
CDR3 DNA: TGTGCCAGCAGCCAAAGGGGGAGGTTTGCCACAGATACGCAGTATTTT

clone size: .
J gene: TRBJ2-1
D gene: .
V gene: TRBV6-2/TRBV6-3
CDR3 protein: CASSITGTGEQFF
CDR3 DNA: TGTGCCAGCAGTATCACAGGGACGGGTGAGCAGTTCTTC

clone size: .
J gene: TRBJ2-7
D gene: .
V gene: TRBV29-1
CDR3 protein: CSVEDPGLSSYEQYF
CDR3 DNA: TGCAGCGTTGAAGATCCGGGACTTAGCTCCTACGAGCAGTACTTC

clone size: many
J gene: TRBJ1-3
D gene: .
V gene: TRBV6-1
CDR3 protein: CASSEQAWGQRNTIYF
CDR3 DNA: TGTGCCAGCAGTGAACAGGCGTGGGGGCAGCGAAACACCATATATTTT

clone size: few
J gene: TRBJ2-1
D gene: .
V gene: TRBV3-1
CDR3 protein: CASSQGSREQFF
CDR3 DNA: TGTGCCAGCAGCCAAGGGAGCAGGGAGCAGTTCTTC